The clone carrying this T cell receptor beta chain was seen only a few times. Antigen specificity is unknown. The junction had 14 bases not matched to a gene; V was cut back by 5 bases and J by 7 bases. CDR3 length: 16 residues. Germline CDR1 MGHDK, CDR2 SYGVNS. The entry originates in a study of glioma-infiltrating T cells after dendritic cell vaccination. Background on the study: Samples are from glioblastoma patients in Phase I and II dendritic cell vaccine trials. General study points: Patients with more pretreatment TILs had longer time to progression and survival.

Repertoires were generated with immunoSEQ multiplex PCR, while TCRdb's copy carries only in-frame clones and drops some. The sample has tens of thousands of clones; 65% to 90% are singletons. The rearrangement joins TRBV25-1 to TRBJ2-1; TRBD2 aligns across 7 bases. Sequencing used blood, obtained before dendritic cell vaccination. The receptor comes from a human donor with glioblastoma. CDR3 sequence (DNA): TGTGCCAGCAGTACCCCGCGGGCTTTGGGGGGGAATGAGCAGTTCTTC. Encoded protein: CASSTPRALGGNEQFF.